This TCR beta chain derives from a study of CD8 T cell repertoires and HIV-1 epitope variants (dated by TCRdb to 2020 to 2022). With respect to the entire study: In separate culture wells, T cells were stimulated with each of twenty-five peptides that represented autologous and known Gag and Nef epitope variants. A CMV, EBV and flu peptide pool, the Ebola AY9 epitope as negative control, and a no-peptide well were included as control conditions. Three Gag epitope families and Nef HW9 and YT9 were included among the tested epitopes. Cultures were maintained for 10 days in IMDM with gentamicin, and half-media changes adding IL-2, IL-7 and IL-15 were performed on days 3 and 7. A total of around 84 T cell cultures were run, with each culture condition done in triplicate except for one peptide, which was done in duplicate. T cells were enriched using the EasySep Human T Cell Enrichment Kit and then co-cultured with an equal number of autologous T cell-negative cells acting as antigen-presenting cells. An aliquot of 1M T cells was saved as an uncultured baseline condition, separate from the 80 to 85 T cell cultures. What the authors observed across the whole study: Nine or ten antigen-specific TCR beta clonotypes were identified, of which over 5 appeared to be cross-reactive for autologous or known escape epitope variants. The Nef KF9 family was recognized by five clonotypes and the HW9 family by one, and no responses to the TAALDMSHF plasma variant were observed. The assay could identify only TCR beta chains and pointed to proliferation in response to antigen, not to T cell function or cytokine profile.

Comment on this clone: Its binding antigen is unknown. Per-base qualities were not stored, and no clone one base away is much larger.

The immunoSEQ platform was used to sequence TCR beta CDR3 regions at survey depth. The QIAamp DNA micro kit was used to extract genomic DNA from every cultured and uncultured CD8+ T cell population. Regarding the original processing steps: Samples with fewer than 5,000 productive reads were excluded, resulting in the removal of about 6.5% of the 75 HIV peptide-stimulated cultures. Sequences were trimmed to CDR3 by a MANAFEST web app, and nonproductive sequences, CDR3s under 5 amino acids, and sequences not starting with C or ending with F/W were removed. Clonotypes were classified as antigen-specific only if expansion was observed in at least 2 of 3 replicates versus the no-peptide control at FDR 0.01, only within one epitope family. Specific clonotypes also needed at least fivefold higher frequency than in wells stimulated with peptides from other epitope families. TCRdb holds this immuneACCESS table with in-frame rearrangements only. Some clones are missing; in checked studies, unresolved V genes explain under half, and the rest has no known cause. That table gives V, J and clone size, and the DNA gave D and trimming. This sample has 4,000 to 5,500 clones in its table, and approximately 71% of those were observed once. Of the sample, 43% is held by the ten largest clones.

The EasySep Human CD8+ T Cell Enrichment Kit was used on day 10 to isolate CD8+ T cells from every culture. The CDR1 and CDR2 encoded by the germline V gene (reference sequence) are LNHDA and SQIVND. A distance of 19 bases separates the germline ends of V and J, which lose 1 base and 7 bases respectively. The CDR3 starts with the cysteine, ends with the phenylalanine, and has 16 residues. The sequence is cut down to CDR3 DNA, 48 bases in frame from base 1. Sequencing was done on a sample of cultured CD8+ T cells derived from PBMCs. The chain is assembled from TRBV19 and TRBJ1-2; no D segment can be confidently identified. The sequence was obtained from a male donor with HIV. The CDR3 corresponds to CASSIAEGARMGGYTF. Here is the DNA: TGTGCCAGTAGTATAGCGGAGGGCGCCAGAATGGGTGGCTACACCTTC.